Described below is a single T cell receptor (beta chain) sequence and its context. The data are from a study of CD8 T cells in Susac syndrome. V shed 2 bases and J shed 3 bases, with 11 bases lying between them. Germline values: CDR1 SEHNR, CDR2 FQNEAQ (reference sequence). This CDR3 is 15 amino acids long. CD8+ and CD4+ T cells circulating in blood were sequenced for TCR beta. Controls were healthy donors chosen to match patients in age and sex. The CD8+ and CD4+ T cells were isolated magnetically using a negative isolation approach, whereas the TEMRA cells were enriched by FACS. Roughly 0.45 to 1 ug RNA was reverse transcribed with random hexamers. In TCRdb, the immunoSEQ multiplex PCR reads were re-called with MiXCR into one record per CDR3 protein. This sample has tens of thousands of distinct CDR3 sequences, with 94% found just once.

The sequencing sample was made of CD8+ T cells from PBMCs. This rearrangement joins TRBV7-9 to TRBJ2-1, with D hard to call. This receptor was obtained from a human donor in good health. The CDR3 here is CASSLRSSYYNEQFF. CDR3 nucleotides: TGTGCCAGCAGCTTACGGTCCTCCTACTACAATGAGCAGTTCTTC. The full variable domain, its missing parts supplied by reference TRBV7-9 and TRBJ2-1, is DTGVSQNPRHKITKRGQNVTFRCDPISEHNRLYWYRQTLGQGPEFLTYFQNEAQLEKSRLLSDRFSAERPKGSFSTLEIQRTEQGDSAMYLCASSLRSSYYNEQFFGPGTRLTVL.